This T cell receptor (beta chain) was sequenced in a study of CD8 T cells in ankylosing spondylitis. The CDR3 consists of 11 residues. V was cut by 6 bases and J by 2 bases, with 7 bases left in between. Looked up from germline, CDR1 is SQVTM and CDR2 is ANQGSEA. Broader study findings: Matched ankylosing spondylitis synovial fluid reportedly contained a significantly enriched population of disease-linked clones. In ankylosing spondylitis blood, a motif of roughly 8 highly homologous TCR beta variants appeared characteristic.

Only a few counts were recorded for this clonotype. Its matching antigen is unknown. Quantitative 5'-RACE with molecular barcodes produced the TCR beta libraries. A single record per CDR3 protein comes from TCRdb applying MiXCR to the 5' RACE reads. The repertoire consists of over 600,000 distinct CDR3 sequences, with 19% occurring once and the leading ten covering about 19%. The sequence was collected from a male donor with ankylosing spondylitis. This sequence joins TRBV29-1 and TRBJ1-1; D call uncertain. Sequencing was done on a sample of blood, either unsorted or a sorted T cell fraction (not recorded which). CDR3 nucleotide sequence: TGCAGCGTCGCAACTAACACTGAAGCTTTCTTT. Translated, it gives CSVATNTEAFF.